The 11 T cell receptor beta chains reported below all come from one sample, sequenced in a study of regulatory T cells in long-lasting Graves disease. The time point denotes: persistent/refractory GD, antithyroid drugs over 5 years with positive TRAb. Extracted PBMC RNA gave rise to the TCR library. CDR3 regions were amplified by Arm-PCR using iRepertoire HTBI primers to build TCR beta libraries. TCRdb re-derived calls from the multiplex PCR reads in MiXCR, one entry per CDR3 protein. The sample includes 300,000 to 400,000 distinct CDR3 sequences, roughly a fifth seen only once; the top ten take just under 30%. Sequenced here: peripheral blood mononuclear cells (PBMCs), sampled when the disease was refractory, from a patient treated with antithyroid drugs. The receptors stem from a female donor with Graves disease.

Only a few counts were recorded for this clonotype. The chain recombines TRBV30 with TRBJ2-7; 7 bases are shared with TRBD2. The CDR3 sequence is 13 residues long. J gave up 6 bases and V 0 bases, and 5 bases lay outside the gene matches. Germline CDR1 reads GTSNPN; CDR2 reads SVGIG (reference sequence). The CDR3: CAWSVVWGGEQYF. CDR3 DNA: TGTGCCTGGAGTGTAGTATGGGGGGGCGAGCAGTACTTC.

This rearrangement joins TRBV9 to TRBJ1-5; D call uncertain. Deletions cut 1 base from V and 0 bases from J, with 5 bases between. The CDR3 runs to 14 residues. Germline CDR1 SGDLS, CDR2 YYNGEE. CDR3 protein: CASSVYDSNQPQHF. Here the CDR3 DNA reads TGTGCCAGCAGCGTATACGATAGCAATCAGCCCCAGCATTTT.

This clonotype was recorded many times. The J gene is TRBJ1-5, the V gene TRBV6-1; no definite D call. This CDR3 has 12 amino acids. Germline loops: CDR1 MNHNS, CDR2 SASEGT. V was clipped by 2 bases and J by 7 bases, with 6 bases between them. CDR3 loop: CASSEMGQPQHF. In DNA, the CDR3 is TGTGCCAGCAGTGAAATGGGCCAGCCCCAGCATTTT.

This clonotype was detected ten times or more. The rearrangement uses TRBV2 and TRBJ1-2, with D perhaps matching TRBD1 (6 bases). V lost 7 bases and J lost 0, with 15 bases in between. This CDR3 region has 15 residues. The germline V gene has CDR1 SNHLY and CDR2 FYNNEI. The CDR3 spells CASTQGQTSNYGYTF. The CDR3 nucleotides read TGTGCCAGCACCCAAGGACAGACCTCTAACTATGGCTACACCTTC.

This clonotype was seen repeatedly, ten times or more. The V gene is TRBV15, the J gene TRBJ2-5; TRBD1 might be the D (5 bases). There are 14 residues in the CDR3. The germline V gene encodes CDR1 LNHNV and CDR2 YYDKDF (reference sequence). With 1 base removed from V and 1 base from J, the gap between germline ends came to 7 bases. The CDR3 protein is CATSRGQGQETQYF. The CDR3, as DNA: TGTGCCACCAGCAGAGGGCAGGGCCAAGAGACCCAGTACTTC.

The CDR3 sequence: CASSQGRQGNEQYF. As DNA, the CDR3 is TGTGCCAGCAGCCAAGGAAGACAGGGCAACGAGCAGTACTTC. The rearrangement links TRBV3-1 to TRBJ2-7; 7 bases are shared with TRBD1. The CDR3 extends over 14 amino acids. Germline V gives CDR1 LGHDT, CDR2 YNNKEL (reference sequence). V lost 1 base to trimming and J lost 5 bases; unmatched junction nucleotides: 5.

The DNA for the CDR3 is TGTGCCAGCAGCCAAGCACTAGCGCAGGACTACGAGCAGTACTTC. Residues: CASSQALAQDYEQYF. The chain has TRBV3-1 and TRBJ2-7; 7 nucleotides match TRBD2. Unmatched junction bases numbered 6, after V lost 1 base and J lost 3 bases. Looked up from germline, CDR1 is LGHDT and CDR2 is YNNKEL (reference sequence). The CDR3 spans 15 residues.

The CDR3, as DNA: TGTGCCAGCAGCCCGACGGGAGGAGGCCCCTACAATGAGCAGTTCTTC. This sequence encodes CASSPTGGGPYNEQFF. This chain links TRBV9 with TRBJ2-1; 7 bases are shared with TRBD2. V shed 4 bases, J shed 2 bases, and the junction held 9 bases outside the gene matches. Germline CDR1 and CDR2: SGDLS and YYNGEE. This CDR3 comprises 16 residues. Complete variable domain (other parts from reference TRBV9 and TRBJ2-1): DSGVTQTPKHLITATGQRVTLRCSPRSGDLSVYWYQQSLDQGLQFLIQYYNGEERAKGNILERFSAQQFPDLHSELNLSSLELGDSALYFCASSPTGGGPYNEQFFGPGTRLTVL.

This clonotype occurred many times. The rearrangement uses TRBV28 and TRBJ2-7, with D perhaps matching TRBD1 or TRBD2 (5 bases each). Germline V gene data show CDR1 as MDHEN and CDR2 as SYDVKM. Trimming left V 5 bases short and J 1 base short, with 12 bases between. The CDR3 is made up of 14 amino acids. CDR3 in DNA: TGTGCCAGCAGTCCCCTGGGACGGTCCTACGAGCAGTACTTC. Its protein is CASSPLGRSYEQYF.

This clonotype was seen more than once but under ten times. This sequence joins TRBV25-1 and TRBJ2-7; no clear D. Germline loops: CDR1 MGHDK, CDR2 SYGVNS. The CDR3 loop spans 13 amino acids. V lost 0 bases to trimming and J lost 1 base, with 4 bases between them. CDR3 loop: CASSEYGSYEQYF. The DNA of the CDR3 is TGTGCCAGCAGTGAATACGGTTCCTACGAGCAGTACTTC.

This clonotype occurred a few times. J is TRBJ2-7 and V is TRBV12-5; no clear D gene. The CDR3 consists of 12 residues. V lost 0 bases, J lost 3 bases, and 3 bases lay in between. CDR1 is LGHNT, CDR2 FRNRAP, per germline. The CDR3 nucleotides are TGTGCTAGTGGTTTGGTAGGCTACGAGCAGTACTTC. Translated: CASGLVGYEQYF.